Below are 17 T cell receptor beta chains sequenced from a single sample in a study of cytomegalovirus exposure and HLA in healthy donors. With 60 Vbeta and 13 Jbeta primers, the PCR was carried out. Sequenced by immunoSEQ multiplex PCR; TCRdb stores in-frame clones only, minus some. The table lists about 240,000 clones, 81% of them singletons. Sequencing was performed on PBMCs. Receptors originate from a woman aged 55-69 years in good health and CMV-seropositive.

The CDR3 here is CATSRVGQTNTEAFF. The CDR3 DNA reads as TGTGCCACCAGCAGAGTAGGACAAACGAACACTGAAGCTTTCTTT. The chain couples TRBV15 to TRBJ1-1; possibly TRBD1 for D (5 bases). The V end was cut by 1 base, the J end by 1 base, with 10 bases between. The CDR3 consists of 15 residues. CDR1 is LNHNV and CDR2 is YYDKDF in the germline V gene (reference sequence).

The chain has TRBV2 and TRBJ1-2; the D is unclear. V lost 3 bases, J lost 3 bases, and 14 bases lay in between. CDR3 length equals 15 residues. From germline, CDR1 is SNHLY and CDR2 FYNNEI. CDR3 protein: CASSDPARGDYGYTF. CDR3 DNA sequence: TGTGCCAGCAGTGATCCCGCGAGAGGAGACTATGGCTACACCTTC.

The V gene is TRBV10-3, the J gene TRBJ2-2, with 9 nucleotides matching TRBD1. The germline gives CDR1 ENHRY, CDR2 SYGVKD. The junction had 12 bases not matched to a gene; V was cut back by 11 bases and J by 5 bases. This CDR3 has 15 amino acids. The DNA of the CDR3 is TGTGCCGCCCAGTTGGGGGACAGGGTAACCGGGGAGCTGTTTTTT. It codes for CAAQLGDRVTGELFF.

The chain has TRBV5-4 and TRBJ2-3, with 10 bases lining up with TRBD2. CDR3 size: 15 residues. In germline, CDR1 is SGHNT, CDR2 YYREEE (reference sequence). V was clipped by 4 bases and J by 2 bases; unmatched bases: 4. CDR3 sequence: CASSEGLASTDTQYF. CDR3 nucleotides: TGTGCCAGCAGCGAGGGACTAGCGTCCACAGATACGCAGTATTTT.

V gene TRBV9 combines with J gene TRBJ1-2, with D maybe TRBD1 (5 bases). CDR3 length: 14 residues. V lost 4 bases and J lost 7, with 17 bases in between. Germline values: CDR1 SGDLS, CDR2 YYNGEE. The CDR3: CASSSGLSTAGYTF. The DNA of the CDR3 is TGTGCCAGCAGCTCAGGGCTTTCGACGGCTGGCTACACCTTC.

The gene calls are TRBV6-5 and TRBJ1-4, with D tentatively TRBD1 (5 bases). From germline, CDR1 is MNHEY and CDR2 SVGAGI. Trimming removed 2 bases at V and 7 bases at J, with 14 bases between. This CDR3 has 15 residues. In DNA, the CDR3 is TGTGCCAGCAGTTACGGAGGGGTACTGGGTGAAAAACTGTTTTTT. It codes for CASSYGGVLGEKLFF.

J is TRBJ2-7 and V is TRBV19, with TRBD1 matching 8 bases. This CDR3 has 15 amino acids. V trimming: 3 bases; J trimming: 6 bases; junction bases outside the gene matches: 10. Germline assignment: CDR1 LNHDA and CDR2 SQIVND (reference sequence). CDR3 sequence reads: CASSIRRTGPVEQYF. In nucleotides, the CDR3 is TGTGCCAGTAGTATTCGTCGGACAGGGCCTGTCGAGCAGTACTTC.

The V call is TRBV6-5, the J call TRBJ2-7; a possible D gene is TRBD2 (6 bases). Per the germline V gene, CDR1 is MNHEY and CDR2 is SVGAGI. There are 14 residues in the CDR3. V shed 4 bases and J shed 3 bases, with 13 bases lying between them. In DNA form, the CDR3 reads TGTGCCAGCAGTTCGGGAGTGGGAGTCTACGAGCAGTACTTC. Protein product: CASSSGVGVYEQYF.

This clone has a single count. The gene calls are TRBV19 and TRBJ1-5, with D unclear. V was shortened by 8 bases and J by 6 bases, with 8 bases between the two germline ends. This CDR3 is built from 11 residues. Germline V CDR1 and CDR2: LNHDA, SQIVND (reference sequence). CDR3 residues: CASSEGQPQHF. CDR3 nucleotide sequence: TGTGCCAGTTCGGAGGGTCAGCCCCAGCATTTT.

The chain combines TRBV19 with TRBJ1-1, with D uncertain. This CDR3 spans 16 amino acids. V was trimmed by 5 bases and J by 1 base, leaving 17 bases between them. CDR1 is LNHDA and CDR2 is SQIVND in the germline V gene (reference sequence). CDR3 region: CASSPLLSHQNTEAFF. DNA for the CDR3: TGTGCCAGTAGTCCCCTTCTCTCACACCAGAACACTGAAGCTTTCTTT.

In regard to this clone: Different DNA sequences within this sample yield the same CDR3. The chain joins TRBV7-9 to TRBJ1-4; D is uncertain. The CDR3 totals 14 residues. V was pared by 1 base and J by 3 bases, with 6 bases between. The germline V gene encodes CDR1 SEHNR and CDR2 FQNEAQ (reference sequence). This CDR3 reads CASSLGGSNEKLFF. DNA for the CDR3: TGTGCCAGCAGCTTAGGCGGATCTAATGAAAAACTGTTTTTT.

This chain joins TRBV29-1 and TRBJ1-2; no reliable D call. The CDR3 runs to 12 residues. Per the germline V gene, CDR1 is SQVTM and CDR2 is ANQGSEA. V shed 5 bases and J shed 0 bases, with 7 bases lying between them. CDR3 sequence reads: CSVMSTNYGYTF. CDR3 bases: TGCAGCGTTATGTCCACTAACTATGGCTACACCTTC.

V is TRBV6-1 and J is TRBJ2-3; a possible D gene is TRBD1 (6 bases). CDR1 and CDR2 from the germline V gene are MNHNS and SASEGT. Trimming stripped 7 bases from V and 1 base from J, with 15 bases between. The CDR3 spans 15 residues. The CDR3 here is CASTPGVGGTDTQYF. CDR3 in DNA: TGTGCCAGCACTCCAGGGGTCGGGGGCACAGATACGCAGTATTTT.

V gene TRBV5-4 combines with J gene TRBJ2-1; 9 nucleotides match TRBD2. CDR1 is SGHNT, CDR2 YYREEE, per germline (reference sequence). The CDR3 runs to 16 residues. J gave up 12 bases and V 0 bases, and 13 bases lay outside the gene matches. CDR3 in DNA: TGTGCCAGCAGCTTGGTCGGTCTAGCGGGATTGGGTCGGCAGTTCTTC. Its translation: CASSLVGLAGLGRQFF. The variable domain in full, with the rest retrieved from reference TRBV5-4 and TRBJ2-1, is ETGVTQSPTHLIKTRGQQVTLRCSSQSGHNTVSWYQQALGQGPQFIFQYYREEENGRGNFPPRFSGLQFPNYSSELNVNALELDDSALYLCASSLVGLAGLGRQFFGPGTRLTVL.

This clone was seen more than once but under ten times. The V call is TRBV2, the J call TRBJ1-4, with 7 nucleotides matching TRBD1. Germline trimming cut 6 bases from V and 4 bases from J; bases unmatched to any gene: 2. The germline V gene encodes CDR1 SNHLY and CDR2 FYNNEI. The CDR3 length is 13 residues. The CDR3, as DNA: TGTGCCAGCAGGGGACAGCATAATGAAAAACTGTTTTTT. Residues: CASRGQHNEKLFF.

This clone is a singleton in its sample. The rearrangement uses TRBV30 and TRBJ2-5; perhaps TRBD1 as D (6 bases). V lost 0 bases, J lost 1 base, and 9 bases lay in between. The germline V gene has CDR1 GTSNPN and CDR2 SVGIG (reference sequence). The CDR3 extends over 14 amino acids. CDR3: CAWSVQGGQETQYF. DNA of the CDR3: TGTGCCTGGAGTGTACAAGGGGGCCAAGAGACCCAGTACTTC.

This clone was recorded a few times. The chain recombines TRBV6-1 with TRBJ1-2; D is unclear. The germline V gene encodes CDR1 MNHNS and CDR2 SASEGT. The CDR3 has 11 amino acids. The V end lost 7 bases, the J end lost 4 bases, and 7 bases lay between the germline ends. CDR3 sequence reads: CASTYSYGYTF. The CDR3 DNA reads as TGTGCCAGCACCTACTCCTATGGCTACACCTTC.